The 11 T cell receptor beta chains below were found in one sample sequenced in a study of response to subunit inactivated influenza vaccine. TCRdb redid the calling of the RT-PCR reads with MiXCR, one entry per CDR3 protein. The sample yields hundreds of thousands of distinct CDR3 sequences, over 11% seen once. Sequencing used PBMCs from blood, obtained approximately 15 days before vaccination. The origin of the receptors is a man in his fifties or sixties who received an inactivated influenza vaccine.

This clonotype was observed at least ten times. The chain recombines TRBV4-2 with TRBJ2-2; no clear D gene. The CDR3 consists of 12 residues. Deletions cut 0 bases from V and 5 bases from J, with 1 base between. The germline gives CDR1 LGHNA, CDR2 YNFKEQ. The CDR3 sequence is CASSQETGELFF. CDR3 bases: TGTGCCAGCAGCCAAGAAACCGGGGAGCTGTTTTTT.

In this sample, this clonotype turned up a few times. The rearrangement uses TRBV12-3 or TRBV12-4 and TRBJ2-5, with 7 bases lining up with TRBD1. V trimming: 5 bases; J trimming: 5 bases; junction bases outside the gene matches: 14. The CDR3 loop spans 16 amino acids. CDR3 sequence reads: CASSRPGQWPGETQYF. CDR3 coding DNA: TGTGCCAGCAGTAGACCGGGACAGTGGCCGGGCGAGACCCAGTACTTC.

The table lists this clonotype with a few counts. This sequence joins TRBV20-1 and TRBJ2-2; TRBD2 matches 9 bases. CDR1 and CDR2 from the germline V gene are DFQATT and SNEGSKA (reference sequence). This CDR3 spans 15 amino acids. The ends lost 3 bases at V and 0 bases at J; junction bases unmatched: 2. The CDR3 protein is CSASPSGTNTGELFF. The CDR3 DNA reads as TGCAGTGCTAGCCCTAGCGGGACGAACACCGGGGAGCTGTTTTTT.

The table lists this clonotype with many counts. This chain connects TRBV12-3 or TRBV12-4 to TRBJ1-1; the match to TRBD1 covers 9 bases. Trimming removed 6 bases from V and 1 base from J; junction bases left unmatched: 12. The CDR3 runs 17 residues. CDR3 amino acids: CASSTFGQGKKNTEAFF. The DNA for the CDR3 is TGTGCCAGCAGCACCTTCGGACAGGGGAAAAAGAACACTGAAGCTTTCTTT.

The chain combines TRBV6-5 with TRBJ1-3; D remains ambiguous. Germline V gene lookup returns CDR1 MNHEY and CDR2 SVGAGI. This CDR3 comprises 18 residues. Trimming took 4 bases from V and 0 from J, leaving 19 bases between them. CDR3 protein: CASSFSPSGVRSGNTIYF. The CDR3 DNA is TGTGCCAGCAGTTTCTCTCCGAGCGGGGTCCGCTCTGGAAACACCATATATTTT.

Only a few counts were recorded for this clonotype. V usage is TRBV20-1 and J usage is TRBJ1-2; D not resolved. The CDR3 is 12 amino acids. V shed 7 bases and J shed 4 bases, with 13 bases lying between them. From germline, CDR1 is DFQATT and CDR2 SNEGSKA (reference sequence). This CDR3 is CSVWAASYGYTF. For the CDR3, the DNA is TGCAGTGTATGGGCGGCGAGCTATGGCTACACCTTC.

The J gene is TRBJ1-2, the V gene TRBV4-1, with D unresolved. CDR3 length: 15 amino acids. Germline CDR1 and CDR2: MGHRA and YSYEKL. V gave up 0 bases and J gave up 3 bases, with 11 bases separating them. The chain's CDR3 is CASSQEWKRDYGYTF. The CDR3 nucleotides are TGCGCCAGCAGCCAAGAGTGGAAGCGAGACTATGGCTACACCTTC.

This clonotype was picked up a small number of times. The CDR3 bases are TGTGCCAGCAGCTTAGGGCTAGCGGGGCCAGCTAAAGAGACCCAGTACTTC. Protein sequence: CASSLGLAGPAKETQYF. This chain uses TRBV7-2 with TRBJ2-5, with 9 bases identical to TRBD2. Germline loops: CDR1 SGHTA, CDR2 FQGNSA. The CDR3 is 17 amino acids. V trimming: 1 base; J trimming: 3 bases; junction bases outside the gene matches: 9.

This chain uses TRBV6-2 or TRBV6-3 with TRBJ2-3; 7 bases map to TRBD2. V shed 5 bases, J shed 5 bases, and the junction held 7 bases outside the gene matches. This CDR3 is 14 amino acids long. Germline V lookup: CDR1 MNHEY, CDR2 SVGEGT. The chain's CDR3 is CASSNPAGEDTQYF. CDR3 DNA: TGTGCCAGCAGTAACCCCGCGGGGGAAGATACGCAGTATTTT.

The V and J genes are TRBV7-3 and TRBJ2-3, with D tentatively TRBD1 or TRBD2 (5 bases each). V was trimmed by 4 bases and J by 6 bases, leaving 11 bases between them. This CDR3 region has 13 residues. Germline lookup yields CDR1 SGHTA and CDR2 FQGTGA. In nucleotides, the CDR3 is TGTGCCAGCAGCTCCGGGGCCGGGGATACGCAGTATTTT. This encodes CASSSGAGDTQYF.

This clonotype appeared a few times. This chain uses TRBV21-1 with TRBJ2-1; TRBD1 is taken as the D call from the table, unchecked against the DNA. TRBV21-1 constitutes a pseudogene. This CDR3 region has 14 residues. The CDR3 nucleotides are TGTGCCAGCAGCAAAGGACAGGGAGTCAATGAGCAGTTCTTC. This encodes CASSKGQGVNEQFF.